These 24 T cell receptor beta chains originate from one sample sequenced in a study of shared clonotypes between healthy human individuals (TCRdb year 2020). CD8 naive samples consisted of CD45RO-negative cells that were positively selected for CCR7, yielding a CD45RA+CCR7+ population without TemRA cells. Libraries were made using the immunoSEQ multiplex PCR assay. TCRdb took this table from immuneACCESS and kept in-frame rearrangements with V and J called. Such tables lack part of the clones; where checked against another copy, unresolved V genes explain under half of the gap, and the rest is unexplained. Within this sample are some 2.1 million clones, with 90% to 95% of them counted one time only. The leading ten clones occupy more than 1.5% of the sample. Sequences were obtained from naive CD8+ T cells from PBMCs. Read against the paper, the sample's cell subset or site label means: CD45RA+CCR7+. Receptor source: a man younger than 35 in good health. Some clones in this sample may be carry-over from other donors' samples.

The chain couples TRBV5-6 to TRBJ1-2; the match to TRBD1 covers 12 bases. Germline V gene sequence: CDR1 SGHDT, CDR2 YYEEEE. This CDR3 spans 16 amino acids. With 0 bases clipped from V and 8 bases from J, the junction kept 8 bases outside the gene matches. The CDR3 spells CASSLAGTGGVNGYTF. CDR3 bases: TGTGCCAGCAGCTTGGCGGGGACAGGGGGCGTAAACGGCTACACCTTC.

The V and J genes are TRBV5-6 and TRBJ1-6; D is unresolved. The CDR3 has 16 amino acids. V was clipped by 1 base and J by 0 bases, with 8 bases between them. The germline V gene has CDR1 SGHDT and CDR2 YYEEEE. CDR3 nucleotide sequence: TGTGCCAGCAGCTTGAGTACTTTCTCCTATAATTCACCCCTCCACTTT. Translation gives CASSLSTFSYNSPLHF.

The chain carries TRBV28 and TRBJ1-1; 8 bases agree with TRBD1. The germline V gene encodes CDR1 MDHEN and CDR2 SYDVKM. The V and J ends lost 4 bases and 1 base, in that order; junction bases with no gene match: 5. The CDR3 is made up of 15 amino acids. The CDR3 bases are TGTGCCAGCAGTTCCCCCGGGACAGGGAACACTGAAGCTTTCTTT. Its protein is CASSSPGTGNTEAFF.

The CDR3 is CASSFHVSYEQYF. CDR3 DNA sequence: TGTGCCAGCAGCTTTCATGTCTCCTACGAGCAGTACTTC. This chain uses TRBV5-5 with TRBJ2-7, with D unclear. The CDR3 is made up of 13 amino acids. Trimming stripped 2 bases from V and 0 bases from J, with 6 bases between. Per germline, CDR1 SGHKS and CDR2 YYEKEE (reference sequence). Full variable domain (missing parts from reference TRBV5-5 and TRBJ2-7): DAGVTQSPTHLIKTRGQQVTLRCSPISGHKSVSWYQQVLGQGPQFIFQYYEKEERGRGNFPDRFSARQFPNYSSELNVNALLLGDSALYLCASSFHVSYEQYFGPGTRLTVT.

The CDR3 nucleotides read TGTGCCTGCCTAATACGGGGACGACAGGGGGGAGAGACCCAGTACTTC. Amino acids: CACLIRGRQGGETQYF. The J gene is TRBJ2-5, the V gene TRBV30, with 9 bases that match TRBD1. Germline CDR1 GTSNPN, CDR2 SVGIG (reference sequence). V lost 6 bases and J lost 4; bases outside the gene matches: 15. The CDR3 has 16 residues.

The sample holds one count of this clone. Other DNA sequences from this sample encode an identical CDR3 as well. The rearrangement links TRBV29-1 to TRBJ1-5; weak D call: TRBD1 (5 bases). The germline V gene encodes CDR1 SQVTM and CDR2 ANQGSEA. V lost 4 bases and J 2 bases, leaving 9 bases between the germline ends. The CDR3 sequence is 13 residues long. The CDR3 DNA reads TGCAGCGTTGGGGGCGGGGGCAATCAGCCCCAGCATTTT. Protein: CSVGGGGNQPQHF.

The chain employs TRBV9 and TRBJ1-1; TRBD1 matches at 11 bases. J was trimmed by 5 bases and V by 4 bases; bases with no gene match: 19. This CDR3 comprises 19 residues. The germline CDR1 and CDR2 sequences are SGDLS and YYNGEE. The CDR3 loop is CASSPYGFGLGTGGTEAFF. CDR3 nucleotides: TGTGCCAGCAGCCCATACGGATTCGGGTTGGGGACAGGGGGAACTGAAGCTTTCTTT. The full variable domain, with the rest looked up from reference TRBV9 and TRBJ1-1, is DSGVTQTPKHLITATGQRVTLRCSPRSGDLSVYWYQQSLDQGLQFLIQYYNGEERAKGNILERFSAQQFPDLHSELNLSSLELGDSALYFCASSPYGFGLGTGGTEAFFGQGTRLTVV.

The chain couples TRBV19 to TRBJ2-3; 7 nucleotides align to TRBD1. The junction had 9 bases not matched to a gene; V was cut back by 7 bases and J by 2 bases. Germline V gives CDR1 LNHDA, CDR2 SQIVND (reference sequence). The CDR3 is made up of 15 amino acids. CDR3 sequence: CASTPRGILTDTQYF. DNA for the CDR3: TGTGCCAGTACGCCCAGGGGGATTCTCACAGATACGCAGTATTTT.

The V and J genes are TRBV30 and TRBJ1-5; D unresolved. The CDR3 extends over 19 amino acids. The germline V gene has CDR1 GTSNPN and CDR2 SVGIG (reference sequence). V was cut by 2 bases and J by 0 bases, with 23 bases left in between. This CDR3 is CAWSLEGWVEKNSNQPQHF. Written as DNA, the CDR3 is TGTGCCTGGAGTCTGGAGGGCTGGGTCGAAAAAAATAGCAATCAGCCCCAGCATTTT.

The genes are TRBV28 and TRBJ2-5; D is unclear. V was shortened by 1 base and J by 2 bases, with 14 bases between the two germline ends. This CDR3 contains 16 residues. Germline lookup yields CDR1 MDHEN and CDR2 SYDVKM. Written as DNA, the CDR3 is TGTGCCAGCAGTTTATCGGTGTTGGGTGTTCAAGAGACCCAGTACTTC. Amino acid sequence: CASSLSVLGVQETQYF.

The chain combines TRBV4-3 with TRBJ2-6; D unresolved. Trimming cost V 1 base and J 0 bases, with 10 bases left between them. Germline CDR1 is LGHNA and CDR2 is YSLEER. The CDR3 extends over 17 amino acids. The CDR3, as DNA: TGCGCCAGCAGCCAAGCGTCTAGTGCCTCTGGGGCCAACGTCCTGACTTTC. Translated: CASSQASSASGANVLTF.

The chain couples TRBV28 to TRBJ2-4, with a weak D call TRBD2 (5 bases). Germline CDR1 MDHEN, CDR2 SYDVKM. V was cut by 2 bases and J by 2 bases, with 19 bases left in between. This CDR3 is 18 amino acids long. The CDR3 DNA follows: TGTGCCAGCAGTTTACTCCGCGTGCTGCGGGTAACCAAAAACATTCAGTACTTC. Its translation: CASSLLRVLRVTKNIQYF.

The chain links TRBV30 to TRBJ2-5; weak D call: TRBD2 (5 bases). The tail of the sequence fits TRBJ2-7 better, so the J call may be wrong. The CDR3 runs to 15 residues. Germline V CDR1 and CDR2: GTSNPN, SVGIG (reference sequence). The CDR3 here is CAWSVQIAHTYEQYF. Here the CDR3 DNA reads TGTGCCTGGAGTGTACAGATAGCGCATACCTACGAGCAGTACTTC.

This clone was seen ten or more times. This sequence joins TRBV28 and TRBJ1-3, with 8 positions matching TRBD1. The V gene's germline CDR1 is MDHEN and CDR2 SYDVKM. Germline trimming cut 0 bases from V and 2 bases from J; bases unmatched to any gene: 6. This CDR3 comprises 17 residues. CDR3 sequence reads: CASSLWRDRGPGNTIYF. CDR3 coding DNA: TGTGCCAGCAGTTTATGGAGAGACAGGGGACCTGGAAACACCATATATTTT.

V and J are TRBV27 and TRBJ2-3; maybe TRBD2 (6 bases). With 8 bases removed from V and 2 bases from J, the gap between germline ends came to 17 bases. CDR3 length equals 15 residues. The germline gives CDR1 MNHEY, CDR2 SMNVEV (reference sequence). The CDR3, as DNA: TGTGCCAGCTTCCCCCGGGGGTCGATCACAGATACGCAGTATTTT. Translated, it gives CASFPRGSITDTQYF.

The chain carries TRBV9 and TRBJ2-7; D possibly corresponds to TRBD2 (6 bases). Per the germline V gene, CDR1 is SGDLS and CDR2 is YYNGEE. This CDR3 has 16 amino acids. The germline V and J ends were trimmed by 4 bases and 5 bases, with 22 bases remaining between them. CDR3 amino acids: CASSSSGLSVEDEQYF. In DNA form, the CDR3 reads TGTGCCAGCAGCTCATCGGGACTCTCAGTCGAAGACGAGCAGTACTTC.

The chain links TRBV11-2 to TRBJ2-5, with D perhaps matching TRBD1 (6 bases). Germline V CDR1 and CDR2: SGHAT, FQNNGV. V shed 1 base and J shed 4 bases, with 16 bases lying between them. The CDR3 extends over 16 amino acids. In nucleotides, the CDR3 is TGTGCCAGCAGCTTAGTACACAGGGTCCCCCGAGAGACCCAGTACTTC. As protein: CASSLVHRVPRETQYF.

V is TRBV5-8 and J is TRBJ1-2, with D tentatively TRBD1 (6 bases). This CDR3 comprises 18 residues. Germline lookup yields CDR1 SGHTS and CDR2 YDEGEE. Deletions cut 0 bases from V and 2 bases from J, with 20 bases between. The CDR3 bases are TGTGCCAGCAGCTTGGCTAAACGAGGCGCAGGGGCGAACTATGGCTACACCTTC. Its translation: CASSLAKRGAGANYGYTF.

The chain combines TRBV7-9 with TRBJ2-7; 9 bases match TRBD1. CDR1 is SEHNR, CDR2 FQNEAQ, per germline (reference sequence). Trimming removed 6 bases from V and 3 bases from J; junction bases left unmatched: 18. The CDR3 sequence is 18 residues long. The CDR3 region is CASSTGTGKNSYYYEQYF. The CDR3 DNA reads as TGTGCCAGCAGTACCGGGACAGGGAAAAACTCCTACTACTACGAGCAGTACTTC.

V is TRBV5-5 and J is TRBJ1-2, with D maybe TRBD1 (6 bases). The germline V and J ends were trimmed by 7 bases and 4 bases, with 11 bases remaining between them. The CDR3 covers 12 residues. The germline CDR1 and CDR2 sequences are SGHKS and YYEKEE (reference sequence). The CDR3 DNA reads TGTGCCAGCGCTGGGGGGCCCTATGGCTACACCTTC. Encoded protein: CASAGGPYGYTF.

V usage is TRBV4-1 and J usage is TRBJ2-7; D is perhaps TRBD1 or TRBD2 (5 bases each). CDR1 and CDR2 (germline): MGHRA, YSYEKL. The CDR3 length is 13 residues. Trimming stripped 1 base from V and 8 bases from J, with 12 bases between. In DNA form, the CDR3 reads TGCGCCAGCAGCCAAGGTTTGGGGGAGAAGCAGTACTTC. Its protein product is CASSQGLGEKQYF.

With regard to this clone: A junction boundary mismatches the germline segment, possibly from a read error. The rearrangement links TRBV28 to TRBJ2-2; tentatively, D is TRBD1 (5 bases). This CDR3 spans 16 amino acids. The germline V gene encodes CDR1 MDHEN and CDR2 SYDVKM. Here the CDR3 reads CASSFLAGLLTEELFF. In DNA, the CDR3 is TGTGCCAGCAGTTTTCTGGCAGGGTTGTTGACCGAGGAGCTGTTTTTT.

Note on this clone: Germline and junction disagree at one end, which may indicate a read error. The chain's CDR3 is CASSEVTADLYGYTF. CDR3 nucleotide sequence: TGTGCCAGCAGCGAAGTTACAGCCGACTTATATGGCTACACCTTC. The chain is built from TRBV6-1 and TRBJ1-2; no definite D call. CDR1 and CDR2 from the germline V gene are MNHNS and SASEGT. The CDR3 loop spans 15 amino acids.

This chain joins TRBV10-3 and TRBJ2-3, with 10 bases matching TRBD2. Trimming took 10 bases from V and 2 from J; bases not matched to a gene: 9. Looked up from germline, CDR1 is ENHRY and CDR2 is SYGVKD. This CDR3 is built from 15 residues. In DNA, the CDR3 is TGTGCCACTGACCCTAGCGGGAGATTCACAGATACGCAGTATTTT. Its translation is CATDPSGRFTDTQYF.